The clone carrying this TCR beta chain was observed many times. A much bigger clone sits one base away, suggesting this may be a read error. The sample comes from a study of T cells in Graves' hyperthyroidism and ophthalmopathy. Diagnoses rested on clinical symptoms, serum thyroxine and TRAb, thyroid ultrasound and orbital computed tomography. The TCR beta CDR3 regions underwent amplification using RNA transcripts as the source. Using the HTBI primer set, a first-round RT-PCR was run on the TCR CDR3. MiXCR was run by TCRdb on the multiplex PCR reads, yielding one entry per CDR3 protein. Among about 350,000 distinct CDR3 sequences listed, around 18% were seen once. The CDR3 sequence is 17 residues long. The germline gives CDR1 MNHNS, CDR2 SASEGT. V lost 5 bases and J lost 3; bases outside the gene matches: 16.

The sample taken for sequencing was blood. This TCR derives from a woman aged 40-49 years with Graves' ophthalmopathy. This rearrangement joins TRBV6-1 to TRBJ2-7; 7 positions agree with TRBD1. The CDR3 reads CASSLIPTDRRSYEQYF. CDR3 sequence (DNA): TGTGCCAGCAGTCTCATTCCAACGGACAGGAGAAGCTACGAGCAGTACTTC.